This is a list of T cell receptor beta chains from one sample in a study of blood T cell repertoires in COVID-19. This table comes from immunoSEQ multiplex PCR, and its TCRdb copy is limited to in-frame clones, with some not included. This table has tens of thousands of clones, about 85% appearing once. Specimen: peripheral blood. The receptors shown here come from an elderly man with acute or convalescent COVID-19. The CDR3 runs from the conserved cysteine through the conserved F or W. The order of the fields is V gene, D gene, clone size, J gene, CDR3 DNA, CDR3 protein. A D gene is named only where the DNA matches it firmly. The size field is filled for only some rows; it gives once, few, many or a size class.

V: TRBV6-2/TRBV6-3
D: TRBD1
size: .
J: TRBJ2-3
DNA: TGTGCCAGCAGCACCCGGACAGGGGCGGGCCCAGATACGCAGTATTTT
CDR3: CASSTRTGAGPDTQYF

V: TRBV3-1/TRBV3-2
D: .
size: .
J: TRBJ1-3
DNA: TGTGCCAGCACCCGGGGAAACACCATATATTTT
CDR3: CASTRGNTIYF

V: TRBV11-2
D: TRBD1
size: .
J: TRBJ2-1
DNA: TGTGCCAGCAGCTTAGGGACAGGGACAATCTTCTACAATGAGCAGTTCTTC
CDR3: CASSLGTGTIFYNEQFF

V: TRBV9
D: .
size: .
J: TRBJ1-2
DNA: TGTGCCAGCAGCGTAGCTCTGACACTTAACTATGGCTACACCTTC
CDR3: CASSVALTLNYGYTF

V: TRBV23-1
D: .
size: once
J: TRBJ1-5
DNA: TGCGCCAGCAGTCAACAAGGGGGTTTCCGCCGCAATCAGCCCCAGCATTTT
CDR3: CASSQQGGFRRNQPQHF

V: TRBV5-5
D: .
size: .
J: TRBJ1-1
DNA: TGTGCCAGCAGCTTGATCTCACAGGGCTTGACTGAAGCTTTCTTT
CDR3: CASSLISQGLTEAFF

V: TRBV11-2
D: TRBD1
size: .
J: TRBJ1-2
DNA: TGTGCCAGCAGCTCAGCGGACAGGTTGGATGGCTACACCTTC
CDR3: CASSSADRLDGYTF

V: TRBV6-2/TRBV6-3
D: TRBD1
size: .
J: TRBJ2-3
DNA: TGTGCCAGCAGCCTCGGGACAGTTAGCACAGATACGCAGTATTTT
CDR3: CASSLGTVSTDTQYF

V: TRBV7-8
D: TRBD1
size: .
J: TRBJ2-1
DNA: TGTGCCAGCCGATCCAGGGGGACGGCTGAGCAGTTCTTC
CDR3: CASRSRGTAEQFF

V: TRBV7-2
D: TRBD2
size: .
J: TRBJ2-1
DNA: TGTGCCAGCAGCTTAGAGTCGACTAGCGCTTACAATGAGCAGTTCTTC
CDR3: CASSLESTSAYNEQFF

V: TRBV11-2
D: .
size: .
J: TRBJ1-2
DNA: TGTGCCAGCAGCTTAGGACATTCTTATGGCTACACCTTC
CDR3: CASSLGHSYGYTF

V: TRBV27
D: .
size: .
J: TRBJ1-1
DNA: TGTGCCAGCAGTTTATTGAGACCGAAGGTCGGCGGGGGACTCACACTGGAAGCTTTCTTT
CDR3: CASSLLRPKVGGGLTLEAFF

V: TRBV30
D: TRBD1
size: .
J: TRBJ1-3
DNA: TGTGCCTGGACGACAGGGACTGGAAACACCATATATTTT
CDR3: CAWTTGTGNTIYF

V: TRBV5-4
D: .
size: .
J: TRBJ2-7
DNA: TGTGCCAGCAGCTTCCGGCAGGGCTTAACCTACGAGCAGTACTTC
CDR3: CASSFRQGLTYEQYF

V: TRBV2
D: TRBD2
size: .
J: TRBJ2-7
DNA: TGTGCCAGCAGTGAAGGCGGGACTAGCTCCTACGAGCAGTACTTC
CDR3: CASSEGGTSSYEQYF

V: TRBV28
D: TRBD1
size: .
J: TRBJ2-7
DNA: TGTGCCAGTGGACAGGGGTCCCCATACGAGCAGTACTTC
CDR3: CASGQGSPYEQYF

V: TRBV7-9
D: TRBD1
size: .
J: TRBJ2-1
DNA: TGTGCCAGCAGCCCGGGGACAGGCGGGAACAATGAGCAGTTCTTC
CDR3: CASSPGTGGNNEQFF

V: TRBV18
D: .
size: .
J: TRBJ1-1
DNA: TGTGCCAGCTCACCCTTACCAGACACTGAAGCTTTCTTT
CDR3: CASSPLPDTEAFF

V: TRBV9
D: .
size: .
J: TRBJ2-3
DNA: TGTGCCAGCAGCCAGGGCGGGGCGGGGGCAAGCACAGATACGCAGTATTTT
CDR3: CASSQGGAGASTDTQYF

V: TRBV5-1
D: TRBD2
size: .
J: TRBJ2-2
DNA: TGCGCCAGCAAGGTCGGGGACTACCTCACCGGGGAGCTGTTTTTT
CDR3: CASKVGDYLTGELFF

V: TRBV7-9
D: TRBD2
size: .
J: TRBJ2-1
DNA: TGTGCCAGCAGCTTAGGGGGTAGCGGGAGGCCCTACAATGAGCAGTTCTTC
CDR3: CASSLGGSGRPYNEQFF

V: TRBV6-6
D: TRBD1
size: .
J: TRBJ2-7
DNA: TGTGCCAGCAGCTTCACCGGGACAGGGGTCGGACACGAGCAGTACTTC
CDR3: CASSFTGTGVGHEQYF

V: TRBV5-1
D: .
size: .
J: TRBJ2-3
DNA: TGCGCCAGCAGCTTGGCCGGTAGCGTCACAGATACGCAGTATTTT
CDR3: CASSLAGSVTDTQYF

V: TRBV11-2
D: TRBD1
size: .
J: TRBJ2-7
DNA: TGTGCCAGCAGCTTAACCGGACAGGGGTCCTACGAGCAGTACTTC
CDR3: CASSLTGQGSYEQYF

V: TRBV27
D: .
size: few
J: TRBJ1-1
DNA: TGTGCCAGCAGTTCGCAGGGGCGGACTGAAGCTTTCTTT
CDR3: CASSSQGRTEAFF

V: TRBV5-1
D: TRBD2
size: .
J: TRBJ2-7
DNA: TGCGCCAGCAGCTCGGACCCCCCGGGGGGAGAGCAGTACTTC
CDR3: CASSSDPPGGEQYF

V: TRBV6-1
D: TRBD1
size: .
J: TRBJ2-3
DNA: TGTGCCAGCAGACTCGACAGGGAATACACAGATACGCAGTATTTT
CDR3: CASRLDREYTDTQYF

V: TRBV27
D: TRBD1
size: .
J: TRBJ2-7
DNA: TGTGCCAGCAGTCGCACCGGGACAGGCAGCTCCTACGAGCAGTACTTC
CDR3: CASSRTGTGSSYEQYF

V: TRBV6-4
D: .
size: few
J: TRBJ1-6
DNA: TGTGCCAGCAGTGTCCAGGGGAATTCACCCCTCCACTTT
CDR3: CASSVQGNSPLHF

V: TRBV13
D: TRBD1
size: .
J: TRBJ2-7
DNA: TGTGCCAGCAGCGGACGACAGGGTACGAACCTTTTTAGCTCCTACGAGCAGTACTTC
CDR3: CASSGRQGTNLFSSYEQYF

V: TRBV6-4
D: .
size: .
J: TRBJ1-4
DNA: TGTGCCAGCAGTGAGCGAGGGCAAACTAATGAAAAACTGTTTTTT
CDR3: CASSERGQTNEKLFF

V: TRBV9
D: TRBD2
size: .
J: TRBJ2-7
DNA: TGTGCCAGCAGCGTAGGGCTAGCGGGCGCCTACGAGCAGTACTTC
CDR3: CASSVGLAGAYEQYF

V: TRBV5-1
D: .
size: .
J: TRBJ1-2
DNA: TGCGCCAGCAGCGCGGACGGGGGAAACTATGGCTACACCTTC
CDR3: CASSADGGNYGYTF

V: TRBV10-3
D: .
size: .
J: TRBJ2-7
DNA: TGTGCCATCAGTGACTCCAGGGAGCAGTACTTC
CDR3: CAISDSREQYF

V: TRBV6-2/TRBV6-3
D: TRBD1
size: .
J: TRBJ1-2
DNA: TGTGCCAGCAGTTACTCGGACAGGACCTACTATGGCTACACCTTC
CDR3: CASSYSDRTYYGYTF

V: TRBV28
D: TRBD1
size: .
J: TRBJ1-6
DNA: TGTGCCAGCAGTCCTTCGACAGGGTTTACTTCACCCCTCCACTTT
CDR3: CASSPSTGFTSPLHF

V: TRBV10-3
D: .
size: .
J: TRBJ1-1
DNA: TGTGCCATCAGTGAGGTACAGGGTGAAGCTTTCTTT
CDR3: CAISEVQGEAFF

V: TRBV5-4
D: TRBD1
size: once
J: TRBJ2-1
DNA: TGTGCCAGCAGCACGGACAGGGTAGGGCCGAGTTCCTACAATGAGCAGTTCTTC
CDR3: CASSTDRVGPSSYNEQFF

V: TRBV11-3
D: TRBD2
size: .
J: TRBJ2-2
DNA: TGTGCCAGCAGCCAATTCGGGGGGGCGCGTACCGGGGAGCTGTTTTTT
CDR3: CASSQFGGARTGELFF

V: TRBV6-1
D: .
size: .
J: TRBJ1-1
DNA: TGTGCCAGCAGTGAAAATGCCGGGGTGGACACTGAAGCTTTCTTT
CDR3: CASSENAGVDTEAFF

V: TRBV27
D: .
size: .
J: TRBJ1-1
DNA: TGTGCCAGCAGTTTCATGGGCAGACCGATGAACACTGAAGCTTTCTTT
CDR3: CASSFMGRPMNTEAFF

V: TRBV6-5
D: TRBD2
size: .
J: TRBJ2-7
DNA: TGTGCCAGCAGTTACGATCGGCGGGGGGACTCCTACGAGCAGTACTTC
CDR3: CASSYDRRGDSYEQYF

V: TRBV7-2
D: TRBD1
size: .
J: TRBJ2-5
DNA: TGTGCCAGCAGCCTCCTGGGACAGGGGAAGACCCAGTACTTC
CDR3: CASSLLGQGKTQYF

V: TRBV11-1
D: TRBD2
size: .
J: TRBJ2-2
DNA: TGTGCCAGCAGCTTAGCTCGACTAGCGGGAGCGCCCGGGGAGCTGTTTTTT
CDR3: CASSLARLAGAPGELFF

V: TRBV7-3
D: .
size: .
J: TRBJ2-1
DNA: TGTGCCAGCAGCCTACTCGGGGAGAGCGGCAATGAGCAGTTCTTC
CDR3: CASSLLGESGNEQFF

V: TRBV10-3
D: .
size: .
J: TRBJ1-1
DNA: TGTGCCAGTGGACAAACGAACACTGAAGCTTTCTTT
CDR3: CASGQTNTEAFF

V: TRBV7-3
D: .
size: .
J: TRBJ1-1
DNA: TGTGCCAGCAGCTTGTTCGAGGCCACTGAAGCTTTCTTT
CDR3: CASSLFEATEAFF

V: TRBV5-1
D: .
size: .
J: TRBJ2-7
DNA: TGCGCCAGCAAGCCAGGAATCCCGGCCTACGAGCAGTACTTC
CDR3: CASKPGIPAYEQYF

V: TRBV7-9
D: .
size: few
J: TRBJ2-7
DNA: TGTGCCAGCAGTTCGGCGCCACAGGCTTTTTCCTCCTACGAGCAGTACTTC
CDR3: CASSSAPQAFSSYEQYF

V: TRBV7-9
D: .
size: .
J: TRBJ2-5
DNA: TGTGCCAGCACAGAGACGGGGGGCTTGGAGACCCAGTACTTC
CDR3: CASTETGGLETQYF

V: TRBV27
D: .
size: once
J: TRBJ1-4
DNA: TGTGCCAGCAGACCAATCGGAGCGGGCGAAAAACTGTTTTTT
CDR3: CASRPIGAGEKLFF

V: TRBV27
D: .
size: .
J: TRBJ2-6
DNA: TGTGCCAGCAGTTCAATGGCCGGGGCCAACGTCCTGACTTTC
CDR3: CASSSMAGANVLTF

V: TRBV7-2
D: TRBD2
size: few
J: TRBJ2-1
DNA: TGTGCCAGCGGTCTAGCGGGGGACTACAATGAGCAGTTCTTC
CDR3: CASGLAGDYNEQFF

V: TRBV10-3
D: .
size: .
J: TRBJ2-6
DNA: TGTGCCATCAGTGATGAGACTGGGGCCAACGTCCTGACTTTC
CDR3: CAISDETGANVLTF

V: TRBV25-1
D: .
size: .
J: TRBJ2-1
DNA: TGTGCCAGCAGTGCCCAGTTGTCCAATGAGCAGTTCTTC
CDR3: CASSAQLSNEQFF

V: TRBV6-6
D: TRBD1
size: .
J: TRBJ2-3
DNA: TGTGCCAGCAGTAGGGGACAGGGGGGGAGTTTGGATACGCAGTATTTT
CDR3: CASSRGQGGSLDTQYF

V: TRBV6-5
D: TRBD1
size: few
J: TRBJ2-7
DNA: TGTGCCAGCAGCTCTCCCGGGACAGGGGACTACGAGCAGTACTTC
CDR3: CASSSPGTGDYEQYF

V: TRBV10-1
D: .
size: .
J: TRBJ2-1
DNA: TGCGCCAGCAGTGGGACGACGGCGGGGGAGCAGTTCTTC
CDR3: CASSGTTAGEQFF

V: TRBV28
D: TRBD1
size: .
J: TRBJ2-7
DNA: TGTGCCAGCAGGTACCTCCCGGGACAGGGTAACCACGAGCAGTACTTC
CDR3: CASRYLPGQGNHEQYF